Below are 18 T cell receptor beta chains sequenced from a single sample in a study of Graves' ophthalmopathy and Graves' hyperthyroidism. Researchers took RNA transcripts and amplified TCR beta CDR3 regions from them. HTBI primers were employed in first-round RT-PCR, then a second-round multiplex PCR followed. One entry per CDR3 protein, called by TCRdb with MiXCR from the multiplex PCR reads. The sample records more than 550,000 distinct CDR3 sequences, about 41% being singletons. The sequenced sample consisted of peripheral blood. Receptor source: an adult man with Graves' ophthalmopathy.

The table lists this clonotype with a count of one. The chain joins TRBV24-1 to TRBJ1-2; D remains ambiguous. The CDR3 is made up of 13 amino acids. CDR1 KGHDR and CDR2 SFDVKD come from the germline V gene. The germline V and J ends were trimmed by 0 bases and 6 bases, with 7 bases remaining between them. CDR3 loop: CATSDLTGHGYTF. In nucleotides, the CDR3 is TGTGCCACCAGTGATTTGACGGGCCATGGCTACACCTTC.

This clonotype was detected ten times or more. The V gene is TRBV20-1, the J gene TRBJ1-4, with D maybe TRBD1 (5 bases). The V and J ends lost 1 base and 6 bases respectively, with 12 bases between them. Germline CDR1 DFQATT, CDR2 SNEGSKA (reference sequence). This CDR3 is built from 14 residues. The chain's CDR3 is CSARVQRGDEKLFF. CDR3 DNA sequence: TGCAGTGCTAGAGTGCAGAGGGGTGATGAAAAACTGTTTTTT.

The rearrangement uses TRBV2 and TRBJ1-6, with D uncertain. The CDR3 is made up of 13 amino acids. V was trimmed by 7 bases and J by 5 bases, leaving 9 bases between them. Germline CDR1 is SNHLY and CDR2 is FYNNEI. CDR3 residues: CASTGKHNSPLHF. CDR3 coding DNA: TGTGCCAGCACCGGGAAACATAATTCACCCCTCCACTTT.

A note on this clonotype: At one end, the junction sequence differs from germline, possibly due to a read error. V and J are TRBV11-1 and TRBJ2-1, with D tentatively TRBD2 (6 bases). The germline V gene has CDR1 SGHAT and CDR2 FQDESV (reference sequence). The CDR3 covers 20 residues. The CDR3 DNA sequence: TGTGTCAGCAGCTCGCTAGGGCGGGGAGTAGTTGTTTCCTCCTACAATGAGCAGTTCTTC. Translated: CVSSSLGRGVVVSSYNEQFF.

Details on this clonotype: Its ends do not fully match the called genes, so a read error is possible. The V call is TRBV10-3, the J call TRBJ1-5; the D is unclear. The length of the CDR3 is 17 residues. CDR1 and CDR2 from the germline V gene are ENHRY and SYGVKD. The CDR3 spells CASSYPALPGFGQPQHF. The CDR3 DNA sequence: TGTGCCAGCAGTTACCCCGCCTTGCCAGGCTTCGGACAGCCCCAGCATTTT.

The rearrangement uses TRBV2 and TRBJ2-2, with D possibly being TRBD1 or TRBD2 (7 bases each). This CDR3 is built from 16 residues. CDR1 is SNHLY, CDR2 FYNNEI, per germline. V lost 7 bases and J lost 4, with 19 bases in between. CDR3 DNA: TGTGCCAGCACGCTACGACAGGGAGGGACCACCGGGGAGCTGTTTTTT. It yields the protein CASTLRQGGTTGELFF.

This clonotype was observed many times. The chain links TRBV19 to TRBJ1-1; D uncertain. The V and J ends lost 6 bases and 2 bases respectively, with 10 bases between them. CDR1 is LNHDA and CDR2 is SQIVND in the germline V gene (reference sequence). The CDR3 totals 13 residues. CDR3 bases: TGTGCCAGTAGCCCCACAAGCAACACTGAAGCTTTCTTT. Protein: CASSPTSNTEAFF.

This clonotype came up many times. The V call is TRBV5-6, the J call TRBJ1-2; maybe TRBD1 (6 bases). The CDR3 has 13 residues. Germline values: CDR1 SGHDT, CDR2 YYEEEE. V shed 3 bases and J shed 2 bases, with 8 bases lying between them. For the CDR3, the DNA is TGTGCCAGCAGCTGGACAGAAAACTATGGCTACACCTTC. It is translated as CASSWTENYGYTF.

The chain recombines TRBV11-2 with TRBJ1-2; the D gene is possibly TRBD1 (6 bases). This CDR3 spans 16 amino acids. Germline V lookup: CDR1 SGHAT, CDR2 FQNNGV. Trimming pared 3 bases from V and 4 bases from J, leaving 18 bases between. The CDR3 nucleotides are TGTGCCAGCAGCTTGGGAACAGGGATCGGGACCTATGGCTACACCTTC. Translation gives CASSLGTGIGTYGYTF. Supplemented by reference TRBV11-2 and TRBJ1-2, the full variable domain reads EAGVAQSPRYKIIEKRQSVAFWCNPISGHATLYWYQQILGQGPKLLIQFQNNGVVDDSQLPKDRFSAERLKGVDSTLKIQPAKLEDSAVYLCASSLGTGIGTYGYTFGSGTRLTVV.

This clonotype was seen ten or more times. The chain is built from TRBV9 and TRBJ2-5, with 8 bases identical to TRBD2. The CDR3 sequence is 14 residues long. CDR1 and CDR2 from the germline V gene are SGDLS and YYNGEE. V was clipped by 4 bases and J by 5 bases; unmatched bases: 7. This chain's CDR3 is CASSPRGDWETQYF. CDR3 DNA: TGTGCCAGCAGCCCGCGGGGGGACTGGGAGACCCAGTACTTC. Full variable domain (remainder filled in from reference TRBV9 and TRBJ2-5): DSGVTQTPKHLITATGQRVTLRCSPRSGDLSVYWYQQSLDQGLQFLIQYYNGEERAKGNILERFSAQQFPDLHSELNLSSLELGDSALYFCASSPRGDWETQYFGPGTRLLVL.

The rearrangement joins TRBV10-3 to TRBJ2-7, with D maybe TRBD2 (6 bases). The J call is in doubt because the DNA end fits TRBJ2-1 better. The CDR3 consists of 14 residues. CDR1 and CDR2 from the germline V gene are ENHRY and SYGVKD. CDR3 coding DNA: TGTGCCATCAGTGAGGGGCGGGAATACAATGAGCAGTTCTTC. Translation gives CAISEGREYNEQFF.

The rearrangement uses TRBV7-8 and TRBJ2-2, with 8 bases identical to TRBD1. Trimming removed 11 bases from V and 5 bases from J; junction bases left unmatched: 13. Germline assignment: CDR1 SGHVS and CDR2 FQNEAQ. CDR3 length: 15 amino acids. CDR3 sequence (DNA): TGTGCCGTGAAGATAAGACAGGGGAGGACCGGGGAGCTGTTTTTT. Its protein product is CAVKIRQGRTGELFF.

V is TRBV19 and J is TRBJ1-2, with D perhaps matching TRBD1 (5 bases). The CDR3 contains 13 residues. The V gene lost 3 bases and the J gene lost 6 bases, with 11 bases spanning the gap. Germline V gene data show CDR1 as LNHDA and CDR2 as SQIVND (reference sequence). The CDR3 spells CASSIRVFDGYTF. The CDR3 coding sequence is TGTGCCAGTAGTATCAGGGTATTCGATGGCTACACCTTC.

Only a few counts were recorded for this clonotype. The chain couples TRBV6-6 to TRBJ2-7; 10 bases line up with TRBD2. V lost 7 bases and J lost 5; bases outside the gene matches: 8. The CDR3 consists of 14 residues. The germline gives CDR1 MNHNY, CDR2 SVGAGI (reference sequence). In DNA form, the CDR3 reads TGTGCCAGCACCGGGAGACTAGCGGGCGACGAGCAGTACTTC. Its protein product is CASTGRLAGDEQYF.

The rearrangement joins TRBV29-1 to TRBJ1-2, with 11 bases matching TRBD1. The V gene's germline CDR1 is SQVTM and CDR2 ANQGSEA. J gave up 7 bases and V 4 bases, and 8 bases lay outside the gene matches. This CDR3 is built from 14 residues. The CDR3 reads CSVGTGGGFFGYTF. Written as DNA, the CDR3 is TGCAGCGTTGGGACAGGGGGCGGATTCTTTGGCTACACCTTC.

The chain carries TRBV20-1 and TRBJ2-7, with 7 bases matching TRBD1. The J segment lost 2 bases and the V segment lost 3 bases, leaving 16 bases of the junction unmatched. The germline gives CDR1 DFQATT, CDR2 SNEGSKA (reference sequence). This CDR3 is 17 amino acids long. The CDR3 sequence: CSARARQGEYRAYEQYF. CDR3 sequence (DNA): TGCAGTGCTAGGGCCCGGCAGGGGGAGTATAGGGCCTACGAGCAGTACTTC.

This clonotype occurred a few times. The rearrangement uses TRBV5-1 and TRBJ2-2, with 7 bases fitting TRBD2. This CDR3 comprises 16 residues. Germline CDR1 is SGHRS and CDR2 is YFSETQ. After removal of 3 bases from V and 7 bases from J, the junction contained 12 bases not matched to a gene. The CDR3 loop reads CASSSLSGTRVGELFF. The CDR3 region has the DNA TGCGCCAGCAGCTCCCTCAGCGGGACCCGGGTCGGGGAGCTGTTTTTT.

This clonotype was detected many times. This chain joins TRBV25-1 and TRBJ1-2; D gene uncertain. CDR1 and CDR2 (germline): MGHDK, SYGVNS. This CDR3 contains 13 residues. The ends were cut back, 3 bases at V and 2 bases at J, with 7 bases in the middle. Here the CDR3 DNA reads TGTGCCAGCAGTGATCAAGGGAACTATGGCTACACCTTC. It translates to CASSDQGNYGYTF.